This TCR beta chain originates from a study of cytomegalovirus exposure and HLA in healthy donors. Whole-study findings and limits: A prior analysis recorded that most TCR beta V segments were productive about 87% or about 30% of the time.

J lost 2 bases, V lost 5 bases, and 5 bases had no gene match. The germline CDR1 and CDR2 sequences are LNHNV and YYDKDF (reference sequence). CDR3 length: 14 residues. Primers: 60 Vbeta forward and 13 Jbeta reverse. This table comes from immunoSEQ multiplex PCR, and its TCRdb copy is limited to in-frame clones, with some not included. The data show 120,000 to 150,000 clones, approximately 80% seen once. On this clone: The target antigen is unknown.

V is TRBV15 and J is TRBJ1-1; 7 bases align to TRBD1. The clonotype originates from a male donor in good health and CMV-seronegative. Sequencing was done on a sample of PBMCs. Here the CDR3 reads CATSPGTANTEAFF. The CDR3 nucleotides are TGTGCCACCAGCCCCGGGACAGCTAACACTGAAGCTTTCTTT.